Each of the 10 T cell receptor beta chains below was sequenced from the same sample in a study of graft-versus-host responses after intestinal transplantation. The repertoire was sequenced with immunoSEQ multiplex PCR; TCRdb's copy has only in-frame clones and lacks some. The sample yields fewer than 95,000 clones, 94% seen once. These TCRs' antigens remain unknown. Sequencing used unstimulated CD4+ T cells sorted from spleen or lymph node cells, obtained before transplant. These receptors were taken from a human donor who was the organ donor for an intestinal transplant.

V and J are TRBV5-4 and TRBJ2-7; perhaps TRBD1 as D (6 bases). V lost 4 bases and J lost 4, with 12 bases in between. Per germline, CDR1 SGHNT and CDR2 YYREEE (reference sequence). The CDR3 sequence is 13 residues long. The CDR3: CASSRDIYYEQYF. The CDR3 DNA sequence: TGTGCCAGCAGCCGGGACATATATTACGAGCAGTACTTC.

The chain couples TRBV4-3 to TRBJ1-2, with D uncertain. Per germline, CDR1 LGHNA and CDR2 YSLEER. This CDR3 region has 15 residues. With 5 bases removed from V and 1 base from J, the gap between germline ends came to 14 bases. CDR3 sequence: CASSADPDGNYGYTF. DNA of the CDR3: TGCGCCAGCAGCGCCGATCCTGACGGTAACTATGGCTACACCTTC.

J is TRBJ1-1 and V is TRBV6-5, with D perhaps matching TRBD1 (5 bases). Trimming stripped 6 bases from V and 2 bases from J, with 13 bases between. CDR1 MNHEY and CDR2 SVGAGI come from the germline V gene. The CDR3 runs 14 residues. The CDR3, as DNA: TGTGCCAGCAGGGGCTCGGGGCCAAACACTGAAGCTTTCTTT. It codes for CASRGSGPNTEAFF.

The chain links TRBV7-2 to TRBJ1-4; 7 bases line up with TRBD1. From germline, CDR1 is SGHTA and CDR2 FQGNSA. The length of the CDR3 is 15 residues. V lost 0 bases and J lost 8; bases outside the gene matches: 6. This CDR3 reads CASSLAGTATEKLFF. In DNA, the CDR3 is TGTGCCAGCAGCTTAGCAGGGACAGCTACCGAAAAACTGTTTTTT.

The gene calls are TRBV28 and TRBJ1-1, with D possibly being TRBD1 (5 bases). This CDR3 has 14 amino acids. Germline V CDR1 and CDR2: MDHEN, SYDVKM. The germline V and J ends were trimmed by 1 base and 1 base, with 7 bases remaining between them. The CDR3 region has the DNA TGTGCCAGCAGTTTATTTCAGGGGAACACTGAAGCTTTCTTT. Translating gives CASSLFQGNTEAFF.

The rearrangement joins TRBV19 to TRBJ2-7; no firm D call. Germline CDR1 is LNHDA and CDR2 is SQIVND (reference sequence). The CDR3 sequence is 13 residues long. Trimming took 5 bases from V and 2 from J, leaving 10 bases between them. CDR3 bases: TGTGCCAGTAGTCTCGGAAAAGCCTACGAGCAGTACTTC. This encodes CASSLGKAYEQYF. Drawing the rest from reference TRBV19 and TRBJ2-7, the complete variable domain is DGGITQSPKYLFRKEGQNVTLSCEQNLNHDAMYWYRQDPGQGLRLIYYSQIVNDFQKGDIAEGYSVSREKKESFPLTVTSAQKNPTAFYLCASSLGKAYEQYFGPGTRLTVT.

The rearrangement uses TRBV27 and TRBJ2-7; TRBD2 aligns across 9 bases. J was trimmed by 6 bases and V by 2 bases; bases with no gene match: 2. Germline values: CDR1 MNHEY, CDR2 SMNVEV (reference sequence). The CDR3 is made up of 13 amino acids. The CDR3 DNA reads TGTGCCAGCAGTTTACTAGCGGGGATCGAGCAGTACTTC. Its translation: CASSLLAGIEQYF.

V usage is TRBV11-2 and J usage is TRBJ1-4; 8 bases are shared with TRBD1. Trimming at V came to 5 bases and at J to 8 bases, leaving 7 bases not matched to a gene. CDR3 length equals 14 residues. Germline-derived CDR1 and CDR2 are SGHAT and FQNNGV. The CDR3 DNA reads TGTGCCAGCAGCCTCAGGGGGCTCGGCGAAAAACTGTTTTTT. Translated: CASSLRGLGEKLFF.

V and J are TRBV11-3 and TRBJ2-7, with D perhaps matching TRBD1 (6 bases). The germline gives CDR1 SGHNT, CDR2 YENEEA. The CDR3 contains 14 residues. Trimming shortened V by 5 bases and J by 2 bases, and 13 bases separated the two germline ends. The CDR3 loop is CASSPGQFPYEQYF. The CDR3 DNA follows: TGTGCCAGCAGCCCCGGACAGTTTCCCTACGAGCAGTACTTC.

The chain is built from TRBV6-5 and TRBJ1-5; D not resolved. The germline V gene has CDR1 MNHEY and CDR2 SVGAGI. V lost 4 bases to trimming and J lost 1 base, with 8 bases between them. This CDR3 region has 14 residues. CDR3 protein: CASSSETSNQPQHF. The CDR3 nucleotides are TGTGCCAGCAGTTCGGAGACGAGCAATCAGCCCCAGCATTTT.